This TCR beta chain was observed in a study of blood T cell repertoires in COVID-19. Enrolled through a virtual design, the participants were between about 18 and 100 years of age and came from 24 US areas. Authors' data handling: Reference gene primers were amplified, and this amplification served to estimate nucleated cell counts. Repertoires were generated with immunoSEQ multiplex PCR, while TCRdb's copy carries only in-frame clones and drops some. V and J calls and clone size come straight from that table; D and trimming were deduced from the DNA. Among about 190,000 clones listed, 70% to 85% were seen once. Sequencing was carried out using PBMCs or T cells enriched from blood (not recorded which). This clonotype was obtained from a woman in her 30s who had recovered from COVID-19.

For the CDR3, the DNA is TGTGCCAGCATTCGAATGGGCTGGGGCTACACCTTC. This codes for CASIRMGWGYTF. The chain uses TRBV6-5 and TRBJ1-2; D not resolved. V was cut by 7 bases and J by 8 bases, with 14 bases left in between. CDR1 and CDR2 from the germline V gene are MNHEY and SVGAGI. The CDR3 has 12 residues.